This T cell receptor (beta chain) came from a study of shared clonotypes between healthy human individuals. Points from the study as a whole: The expectation was that sequencing depth would affect clonotype sharing among donors. Non-shared clonotypes displayed generation probabilities falling below those of clonotypes present in all four donors.

Execution of the assay was at deep level. The method was immunoSEQ multiplex PCR; TCRdb's version includes in-frame clones alone and lacks a portion of them. The table shows hundreds of thousands of clones, with 95% to 97% occurring only once. Trimming removed 8 bases from V and 3 bases from J; junction bases left unmatched: 5. The CDR3 is made up of 13 amino acids. Per germline, CDR1 MNHEY and CDR2 SVGAGI. Points on this clone: Its antigen remains unidentified.

Positively selected for CCR7, the CD45RO-negative cells used as naive CD8 cells excluded terminally differentiated effector memory CD45RA+ cells. All donors qualified as healthy HIV-negative adults and had experienced no recent acute infections or vaccinations. The sample taken for sequencing was naive CD8+ T cells sorted from blood. The sequence derives from a woman aged 25 to 39 in good health. The V call is TRBV6-5, the J call TRBJ2-3, with 7 bases matching TRBD2. In DNA form, the CDR3 reads TGTGCCAGCTACGGGAGGAGGACAGATACGCAGTATTTT. Its protein is CASYGRRTDTQYF.